This T cell receptor beta chain originates from a study of response to subunit inactivated influenza vaccine. Whole-study findings and limits: Authors suggested seasonal influenza vaccinations each recruit few new T cells.

This clonotype has just a few counts. Its matching antigen is unknown. Each CDR3 protein gets one entry after TCRdb re-called the RT-PCR reads with MiXCR. The repertoire holds 250,000 to 350,000 distinct CDR3 sequences, 22% seen once, with 10% to 13% in the top ten. This TCR derives from a man between 45 and 75 years old who received an inactivated influenza vaccine. The sequences come from PBMCs from blood, collected 21 months after vaccination.

This CDR3 is CSAKVGYSYNEQFF. Here the CDR3 DNA reads TGCAGTGCCAAAGTCGGGTATTCCTACAATGAGCAGTTCTTC. This chain uses TRBV20-1 with TRBJ2-1, with D hard to call. The length of the CDR3 is 14 residues. V gave up 6 bases and J gave up 1 base, with 13 bases separating them. Germline CDR1 and CDR2: DFQATT and SNEGSKA (reference sequence).